In its sample, the clone carrying this T cell receptor beta chain was seen a few times. Its target is unknown. Germline CDR1 is SGHRS and CDR2 is YFSETQ. This CDR3 contains 15 residues. V was clipped by 0 bases and J by 0 bases, with 4 bases between them. The data originate from a study of T-cell memory formation after mild COVID-19. Overall study: In these data, TCR clusters were largely donor specific. Study conclusions and caveats: Among CD4+ contracting clones, most were CM and EM, and CD8+ ones EMRA. While clones contracting from day 15 to 85 were balanced between CD4 and CD8, later expanders leaned CD4+.

TCR alpha and TCR beta cDNA libraries with sample barcodes and UMIs came from 5'RACE using constant-segment primers. A single record per CDR3 protein comes from TCRdb applying MiXCR to the 5' RACE reads. The sample consists of approximately 400,000 distinct CDR3 sequences, over 15% of them appearing once. The chain employs TRBV5-1 and TRBJ2-6; D not resolved. The origin of this receptor is a man between 18 and 29 years old who had mild COVID-19 (a few samples of this study predate the infection). Cell type and time point are not known. Sequenced: PBMCs or a T cell subset sorted from them (not recorded which). In DNA, the CDR3 is TGCGCCAGCAGCTTGGCCGCCTCTGGGGCCAACGTCCTGACTTTC. This codes for CASSLAASGANVLTF.